The rows below give T cell receptor beta chains drawn from one sample of a study of cytomegalovirus exposure and HLA in healthy donors. Assay used: immunoSEQ multiplex PCR; TCRdb lists only in-frame clones, some missing. The table includes 110,000 to 150,000 clones, over 75% detected once. The sample was PBMCs. These receptors all come from a man aged 25-45 years in good health and CMV-seronegative. Both conserved end residues are part of each CDR3. Fields, in order: J gene, V gene, D gene, clone size, CDR3 DNA, CDR3 protein. The D gene is left open where the match is weak. Expanded clones are given a class, and other clones once, few, many or no size at all.

TRBJ1-2	TRBV18	-	once	TGTGCCAGCTCCCCAGACCTTACAGGGTACACCTTC	CASSPDLTGYTF
TRBJ2-3	TRBV7-8	TRBD1	-	TGTGCCAGCAGCTTAGGGACAGGGTACACAGATACGCAGTATTTT	CASSLGTGYTDTQYF
TRBJ2-1	TRBV27	TRBD2	-	TGTGCCAGCAGTACTCGTGGGGGAAATGCGGGGGGCTACAATGAGCAGTTCTTC	CASSTRGGNAGGYNEQFF
TRBJ2-2	TRBV30	-	-	TGTGCCTGGAGTGTACGAAGGACAGACACCGGGGAGCTGTTTTTT	CAWSVRRTDTGELFF
TRBJ2-7	TRBV18	-	many	-	CASSPPGTGSLYQQYF
TRBJ2-3	TRBV29-1	-	-	TGCAGCGTTGTTCCCTCTGGCACAGATACGCAGTATTTT	CSVVPSGTDTQYF
TRBJ2-7	TRBV28	TRBD1	-	TGTGCCAGCAGCTCCAAGGACAGGGGTTCCTACGAGCAGTACTTC	CASSSKDRGSYEQYF
TRBJ1-5	TRBV6-1	-	-	TGTGCCAGCAGTGAAGGGCATAGCAATCAGCCCCAGCATTTT	CASSEGHSNQPQHF
TRBJ2-2	TRBV25-1	TRBD2	-	TGTGCCAGCAGTGTGACTAGCGGGAGGTACACCGGGGAGCTGTTTTTT	CASSVTSGRYTGELFF
TRBJ1-2	TRBV6-5	TRBD1	-	TGTGCCAGCAGTTCCGACAGGGTGGGTGGCTACACCTTC	CASSSDRVGGYTF
TRBJ1-4	TRBV14	-	-	TGTGCCAGCAGCCAAGATCTTGTCCCTACTAAGAAAAAACTGTTTTTT	CASSQDLVPTKKKLFF
TRBJ1-2	TRBV7-9	-	-	TGTGCCAGCAGCATGCGGACAGACTATGGCTACACCTTC	CASSMRTDYGYTF
TRBJ2-7	TRBV7-9	TRBD1	few	TGTGCCAGCAGCTTAGGGACAGGGTTGGAGGGGTACGAGCAGTACTTC	CASSLGTGLEGYEQYF
TRBJ1-5	TRBV6-5	TRBD1	few	TGTGCCAGCAGTTACGACTACAGGGGTGGTCAGCCCCAGCATTTT	CASSYDYRGGQPQHF
TRBJ2-3	TRBV5-1	TRBD2	-	TGCGCCAGCAGCCCGGGGCTAGCGGGGGTGGATACGCAGTATTTT	CASSPGLAGVDTQYF
TRBJ1-1	TRBV6-1	TRBD1	-	TGTGCCAGCAGTAAAGACAGGGCCGACACTGAAGCTTTCTTT	CASSKDRADTEAFF
TRBJ2-5	TRBV29-1	TRBD2	-	TGCAGCGTTTGGCTAGCGGGTATCCAAGAGACCCAGTACTTC	CSVWLAGIQETQYF
TRBJ2-7	TRBV10-2	-	once	TGCGCCAGCGCGACGGGACTAAGGGGGGCCCCATCCCACGAGCAGTACTTC	CASATGLRGAPSHEQYF
TRBJ2-7	TRBV5-4	TRBD1	-	TGTGCCAGCAGCCCGGACAGGGGCCAACTCTACGAGCAGTACTTC	CASSPDRGQLYEQYF
TRBJ2-7	TRBV6-5	TRBD1	-	TGTGCCAGCAGAATGACAGGGGGAAGCTACGAGCAGTACTTC	CASRMTGGSYEQYF
TRBJ2-3	TRBV9	TRBD2	-	TGTGCCAGCAGCGTAGAAGGGGGCGCGCGGGGTAGCGGGAGGAATACGCAGTATTTT	CASSVEGGARGSGRNTQYF
TRBJ2-7	TRBV30	-	-	TGTGCCTGGAATGCGGGTCGCTCCTACGAGCAGTACTTC	CAWNAGRSYEQYF
TRBJ1-1	TRBV29-1	TRBD1	-	TGCAGCGTTGCGACAGGGGTGGGTGAAGCTTTCTTT	CSVATGVGEAFF
TRBJ2-1	TRBV7-7	-	-	TGTGCCAGCAGCTCCTCCCGCTACAATGAGCAGTTCTTC	CASSSSRYNEQFF
TRBJ1-5	TRBV7-2	-	-	TGTGCCAGCAGCTTATTAGGGGCAGGCAATCAGCCCCAGCATTTT	CASSLLGAGNQPQHF
TRBJ2-3	TRBV27	TRBD2	-	TGTGCCAGCAGTTTAAGGCCTAGCGGGGGGGCCCTCACAGATACGCAGTATTTT	CASSLRPSGGALTDTQYF
TRBJ1-4	TRBV7-9	TRBD1	few	TGTGCCAGCAGCTCCCAGACAGGGCGTAATGAAAAACTGTTTTTT	CASSSQTGRNEKLFF
TRBJ2-7	TRBV7-9	TRBD2	-	TGTGCCAGCAGCTTAGCGGGCGGGAGTATTTACGAGCAGTACTTC	CASSLAGGSIYEQYF
TRBJ2-1	TRBV27	TRBD2	-	TGTGCCAGCAGTTTGATGGCGGGAGGCTACAATGAGCAGTTCTTC	CASSLMAGGYNEQFF
TRBJ1-2	TRBV29-1	-	-	TGCAGCGCACAACCGTTGATAGGGGATGGCTACACCTTC	CSAQPLIGDGYTF
TRBJ1-4	TRBV5-1	-	-	TGCGCCAGCAGCTTGGGACAGCCAACTAATGAAAAACTGTTTTTT	CASSLGQPTNEKLFF
TRBJ2-7	TRBV6-1	-	-	TGTGCCAGCATCCCGCCAGGCTCCTACGAGCAGTACTTC	CASIPPGSYEQYF
TRBJ2-7	TRBV6-1	TRBD1	-	TGTGCCAGCAAAAAACCGGGACAGGGAAAATACGAGCAGTACTTC	CASKKPGQGKYEQYF
TRBJ2-3	TRBV4-1	-	-	TGCGCCAGCAGCCAAGTAGGAGGGACTCTCACAGATACGCAGTATTTT	CASSQVGGTLTDTQYF
TRBJ2-1	TRBV28	TRBD2	-	TGTGCCAGCAGTTTATTGCTAGCGGGAGTTGTGAATGAGCAGTTCTTC	CASSLLLAGVVNEQFF
TRBJ2-7	TRBV7-9	-	once	TGTTCCAGCGGGGGAGAGGGGGCGATGACGGACGAGCAGTACTTC	CSSGGEGAMTDEQYF
TRBJ1-2	TRBV29-1	-	once	TGCAGCGAGACCAGGGATCGGCGCGGCTACACCTTC	CSETRDRRGYTF
TRBJ2-1	TRBV4-1	TRBD1	-	TGCGCCAGCAGCCAAGATAGGTCTACTGGACAGGGGTTGGATGAGCAGTTCTTC	CASSQDRSTGQGLDEQFF
TRBJ2-7	TRBV28	TRBD1	-	TGTGCCAGCAGTTTATACCTGTCGTACAGGGGCTATGACCACGAGCAGTACTTC	CASSLYLSYRGYDHEQYF
TRBJ1-2	TRBV4-1	-	-	TGCGCCAGCAGCCAAGGGGCGTACGGCTACACCTTC	CASSQGAYGYTF
TRBJ1-5	TRBV19	TRBD1	-	TGTGCCAGTAGTGGGTACGGGACAGGGCGAAATCAGCCCCAGCATTTT	CASSGYGTGRNQPQHF
TRBJ1-1	TRBV6-4	-	-	TGTGCCAGCAGTGACTCCGGACAGCGGAACACTGAAGCTTTCTTT	CASSDSGQRNTEAFF
TRBJ2-1	TRBV6-1	-	-	TGTGCCAGCAGTGAAGCGGGGGCGGGAGTGGGTTATGAGCAGTTCTTC	CASSEAGAGVGYEQFF
TRBJ1-1	TRBV7-9	-	-	TGTGCCAGCAGGCCAGCGGCAGGATTAGCGAACACTGAAGCTTTCTTT	CASRPAAGLANTEAFF
TRBJ2-5	TRBV7-8	-	-	TGTGCCAGCAGCTTAACCGGGACATTCGAAGAGACCCAGTACTTC	CASSLTGTFEETQYF
TRBJ1-2	TRBV28	-	-	TGTGCCACCGACAGGTCCTCTAACTATGGCTACACCTTC	CATDRSSNYGYTF
TRBJ1-6	TRBV28	-	-	TGTGCCAGCAGACCCCCAGGGGTAGATAATTCACCCCTCAACTTT	CASRPPGVDNSPLNF
TRBJ2-5	TRBV27	TRBD1	-	TGTGCCAGCAGTTTACGGACAGGGGGGGAGACCCAGTACTTC	CASSLRTGGETQYF